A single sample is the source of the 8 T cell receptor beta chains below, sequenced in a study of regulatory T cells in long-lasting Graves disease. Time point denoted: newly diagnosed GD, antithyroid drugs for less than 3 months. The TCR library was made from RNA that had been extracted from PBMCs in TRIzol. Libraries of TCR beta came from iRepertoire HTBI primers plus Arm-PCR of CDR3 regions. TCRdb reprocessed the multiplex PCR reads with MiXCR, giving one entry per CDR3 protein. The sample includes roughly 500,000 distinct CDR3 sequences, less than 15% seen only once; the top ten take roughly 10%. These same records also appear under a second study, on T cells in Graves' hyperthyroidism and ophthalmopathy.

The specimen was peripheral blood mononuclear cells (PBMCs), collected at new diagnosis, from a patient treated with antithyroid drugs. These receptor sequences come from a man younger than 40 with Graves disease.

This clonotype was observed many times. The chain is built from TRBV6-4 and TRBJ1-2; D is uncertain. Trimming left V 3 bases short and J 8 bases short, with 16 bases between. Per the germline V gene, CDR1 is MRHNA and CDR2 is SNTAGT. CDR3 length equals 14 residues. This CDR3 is CASSEDRSLGGYTF. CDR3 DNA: TGTGCCAGCAGTGAGGACCGAAGCCTGGGGGGCTACACCTTC.

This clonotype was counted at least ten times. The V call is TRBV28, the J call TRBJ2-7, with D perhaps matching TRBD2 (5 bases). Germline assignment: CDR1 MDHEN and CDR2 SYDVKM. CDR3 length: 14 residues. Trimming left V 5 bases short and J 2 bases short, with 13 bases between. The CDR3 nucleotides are TGTGCCAGCAGTCTGGACTGGGGAACCTACGAGCAGTACTTC. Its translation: CASSLDWGTYEQYF.

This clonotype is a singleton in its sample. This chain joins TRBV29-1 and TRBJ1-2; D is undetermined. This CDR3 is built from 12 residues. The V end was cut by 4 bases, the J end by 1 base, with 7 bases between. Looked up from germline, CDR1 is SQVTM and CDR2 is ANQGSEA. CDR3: CSVVRVNYGYTF. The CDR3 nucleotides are TGCAGCGTTGTGCGGGTTAACTATGGCTACACCTTC.

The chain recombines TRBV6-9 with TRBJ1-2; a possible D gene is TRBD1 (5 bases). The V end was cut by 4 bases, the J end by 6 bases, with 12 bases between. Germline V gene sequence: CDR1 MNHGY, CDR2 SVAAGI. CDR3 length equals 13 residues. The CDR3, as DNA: TGTGCCAGCAGTTCCTGGACGGGACATGGCTACACCTTC. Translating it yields CASSSWTGHGYTF.

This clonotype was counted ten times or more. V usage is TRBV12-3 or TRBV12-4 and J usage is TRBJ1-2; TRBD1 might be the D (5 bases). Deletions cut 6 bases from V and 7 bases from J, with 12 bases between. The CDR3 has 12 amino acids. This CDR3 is CASRMGGGGYTF. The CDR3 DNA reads TGTGCCAGCAGAATGGGGGGGGGTGGCTACACCTTC.

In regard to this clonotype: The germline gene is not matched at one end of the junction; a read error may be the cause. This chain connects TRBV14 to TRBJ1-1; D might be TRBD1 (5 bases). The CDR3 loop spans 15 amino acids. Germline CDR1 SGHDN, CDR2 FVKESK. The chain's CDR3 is CASSQGWRGSTQAFF. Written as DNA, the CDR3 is TGTGCCAGCAGCCAAGGGTGGCGGGGCTCCACTCAAGCTTTCTTT.

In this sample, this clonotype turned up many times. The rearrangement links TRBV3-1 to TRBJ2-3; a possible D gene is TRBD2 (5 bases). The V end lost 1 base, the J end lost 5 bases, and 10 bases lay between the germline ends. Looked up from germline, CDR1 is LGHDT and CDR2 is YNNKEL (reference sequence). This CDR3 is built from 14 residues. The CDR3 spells CASSQAGRGDTQYF. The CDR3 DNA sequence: TGTGCCAGCAGCCAAGCCGGACGGGGAGATACGCAGTATTTT.

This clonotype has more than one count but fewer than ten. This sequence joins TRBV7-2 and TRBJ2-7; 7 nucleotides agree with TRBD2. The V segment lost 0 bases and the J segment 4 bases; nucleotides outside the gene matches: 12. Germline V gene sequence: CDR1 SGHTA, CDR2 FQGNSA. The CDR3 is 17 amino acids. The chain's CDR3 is CASSLALRGRAGYEQYF. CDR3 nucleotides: TGTGCCAGCAGCTTAGCGCTACGTGGGAGGGCCGGGTACGAGCAGTACTTC.